Each of the 15 T cell receptor beta chains below was sequenced from the same sample in a study of cytomegalovirus exposure and HLA in healthy donors. Primers for the PCR totalled 60 Vbeta and 13 Jbeta. TCRdb's table, derived via immunoSEQ multiplex PCR, lists solely in-frame clones and lacks some. The table lists about 65,000 clones, roughly two thirds of them singletons. The sequenced material came from PBMCs. The receptors were gathered from a man aged 25-45 years in good health and CMV-seronegative.

The chain links TRBV5-6 to TRBJ2-2, with TRBD1 matching 8 bases. Germline CDR1 SGHDT, CDR2 YYEEEE. J gave up 6 bases and V 7 bases, and 14 bases lay outside the gene matches. The CDR3 length is 16 residues. The CDR3 reads CASGPTGQGRPGELFF. CDR3 nucleotide sequence: TGTGCCAGCGGCCCGACTGGACAGGGTAGACCCGGGGAGCTGTTTTTT.

This clone showed up just a few times. The chain uses TRBV6-5 and TRBJ1-3, with a tentative D call TRBD1 (6 bases). The length of the CDR3 is 14 residues. The V gene's germline CDR1 is MNHEY and CDR2 SVGAGI. V lost 6 bases and J 4 bases, leaving 13 bases between the germline ends. CDR3 sequence reads: CASRWDTKGNTIYF. The CDR3 DNA sequence: TGTGCCAGCAGGTGGGACACGAAAGGAAACACCATATATTTT.

The chain is built from TRBV6-5 and TRBJ1-6, with D unclear. Trimming took off 4 bases at V and 2 bases at J, with 12 bases between the two ends. The germline CDR1 and CDR2 sequences are MNHEY and SVGAGI. CDR3 length: 16 amino acids. CDR3 protein: CASSSPDGTYNSPLHF. In DNA form, the CDR3 reads TGTGCCAGCAGTTCCCCTGACGGGACCTATAATTCACCCCTCCACTTT.

The V call is TRBV5-6, the J call TRBJ1-1; no firm D call. Trimming cost V 4 bases and J 11 bases, with 12 bases left between them. Germline loops: CDR1 SGHDT, CDR2 YYEEEE. There are 11 residues in the CDR3. The CDR3 nucleotides read TGTGCCAGCAGCGCTCGGATGGAGGCTTTCTTT. This sequence encodes CASSARMEAFF.

The chain joins TRBV30 to TRBJ2-7; maybe TRBD1 (5 bases). This CDR3 has 11 amino acids. Germline-derived CDR1 and CDR2 are GTSNPN and SVGIG (reference sequence). Between the trimmed V and J ends, which lost 7 bases and 2 bases, there was a span of 9 bases. The CDR3 DNA follows: TGTGCCTCCAGGGATACCTACGAGCAGTACTTC. This codes for CASRDTYEQYF.

This clone was detected a few times. The chain links TRBV2 to TRBJ2-3, with 10 bases identical to TRBD2. CDR1 SNHLY and CDR2 FYNNEI come from the germline V gene. J gave up 1 base and V 4 bases, and 5 bases lay outside the gene matches. CDR3 length: 16 residues. CDR3 region: CASSGDTSGGTDTQYF. Here the CDR3 DNA reads TGTGCCAGCAGTGGAGATACTAGCGGGGGCACAGATACGCAGTATTTT.

The V gene is TRBV18, the J gene TRBJ2-7; D is perhaps TRBD2 (6 bases). The CDR3 runs to 14 residues. Germline CDR1 KGHSH, CDR2 LQKENI. Trimming left V 0 bases short and J 3 bases short, with 9 bases between. Here the CDR3 reads CASSPPVGGYEQYF. In DNA, the CDR3 is TGTGCCAGCTCACCACCGGTGGGGGGCTACGAGCAGTACTTC.

The chain carries TRBV7-2 and TRBJ2-1; TRBD1 is a possible D gene (5 bases). The CDR3 contains 15 residues. Trimming pared 5 bases from V and 0 bases from J, leaving 11 bases between. Germline CDR1 and CDR2: SGHTA and FQGNSA. CDR3 sequence: CASSNHRRSYNEQFF. The CDR3 DNA is TGTGCCAGCAGCAACCACAGGCGCTCCTACAATGAGCAGTTCTTC. Based on the CDR3 plus reference TRBV7-2 and TRBJ2-1, the full variable domain is GAGVSQSPSNKVTEKGKDVELRCDPISGHTALYWYRQSLGQGLEFLIYFQGNSAPDKSGLPSDRFSAERTGGSVSTLTIQRTQQEDSAVYLCASSNHRRSYNEQFFGPGTRLTVL.

This sequence joins TRBV7-7 and TRBJ2-2, with TRBD2 matching over 12 bases. The CDR3 runs to 17 residues. J lost 0 bases, V lost 4 bases, and 3 bases had no gene match. Germline V gene data show CDR1 as SSHAT and CDR2 as FNYEAQ (reference sequence). This chain's CDR3 is CASSSTSGGANTGELFF. The CDR3 bases are TGTGCCAGCAGCTCGACTAGCGGGGGAGCGAACACCGGGGAGCTGTTTTTT.

The chain combines TRBV9 with TRBJ1-5, with 7 bases fitting TRBD1. The V gene end was trimmed by 4 bases and the J gene end by 3 bases; junction bases not matched to a gene: 7. This CDR3 region has 15 residues. Germline CDR1 is SGDLS and CDR2 is YYNGEE. The CDR3 here is CASSTWTGHNQPQHF. Here the CDR3 DNA reads TGTGCCAGCAGCACATGGACAGGCCACAATCAGCCCCAGCATTTT. Based on the CDR3 plus reference TRBV9 and TRBJ1-5, the full variable domain is DSGVTQTPKHLITATGQRVTLRCSPRSGDLSVYWYQQSLDQGLQFLIQYYNGEERAKGNILERFSAQQFPDLHSELNLSSLELGDSALYFCASSTWTGHNQPQHFGDGTRLSIL.

This sequence joins TRBV5-1 and TRBJ1-1, with 8 positions matching TRBD1. Losses at the gene ends were 4 bases for V and 3 bases for J; bases not matched to a gene: 8. Germline CDR1 and CDR2: SGHRS and YFSETQ. This CDR3 comprises 15 residues. The CDR3: CASSRNRGGDTEAFF. The CDR3 coding sequence is TGCGCCAGCAGCCGCAACAGGGGGGGGGACACTGAAGCTTTCTTT.

The chain joins TRBV13 to TRBJ1-2; D uncertain. Germline loops: CDR1 PRHDT, CDR2 FYEKMQ (reference sequence). CDR3 size: 13 residues. V lost 3 bases and J 2 bases, leaving 7 bases between the germline ends. In DNA form, the CDR3 reads TGTGCCAGCAGCTTCGGCAGGAACTATGGCTACACCTTC. This sequence encodes CASSFGRNYGYTF.

CDR3 region: CASSYDRGGNQPQHF. In DNA form, the CDR3 reads TGTGCCAGCAGTTACGACAGGGGCGGCAATCAGCCCCAGCATTTT. V is TRBV6-5 and J is TRBJ1-5; TRBD1 agrees at 8 bases. The CDR3 length is 15 residues. The J segment lost 2 bases and the V segment lost 2 bases, leaving 2 bases of the junction unmatched. CDR1 is MNHEY and CDR2 is SVGAGI in the germline V gene.

This clone was observed once. This chain connects TRBV6-1 to TRBJ1-2; TRBD1 aligns across 8 bases. With V trimmed by 4 bases and J by 5 bases, 9 bases remained unmatched. This CDR3 has 15 amino acids. Germline CDR1 and CDR2: MNHNS and SASEGT. This CDR3 is CASSGLGQGRYGYTF. CDR3 nucleotide sequence: TGTGCCAGCAGTGGGCTAGGACAGGGACGGTATGGCTACACCTTC.

V is TRBV7-2 and J is TRBJ2-5; 9 bases map to TRBD2. The CDR3 length is 15 residues. Germline CDR1 SGHTA, CDR2 FQGNSA. J gave up 5 bases and V 1 base, and 5 bases lay outside the gene matches. CDR3 DNA sequence: TGTGCCAGCAGCTTAGTGCGGGGGGGCCTCGAGACCCAGTACTTC. Translated: CASSLVRGGLETQYF. Combining the CDR3 with reference TRBV7-2 and TRBJ2-5 gives the whole variable domain GAGVSQSPSNKVTEKGKDVELRCDPISGHTALYWYRQSLGQGLEFLIYFQGNSAPDKSGLPSDRFSAERTGGSVSTLTIQRTQQEDSAVYLCASSLVRGGLETQYFGPGTRLLVL.